The sequence of this TCR beta chain was determined in a study of T cells in Graves' hyperthyroidism and ophthalmopathy. This CDR3 is built from 17 residues. Trimming stripped 1 base from V and 4 bases from J, with 19 bases between. This clonotype was detected many times. TCR beta CDR3 sequences were amplified from RNA transcripts. A first-round RT-PCR of the TCR CDR3 used the HTBI primer set. Via MiXCR, TCRdb re-called the multiplex PCR reads, giving one row per CDR3 protein. The data contain approximately 400,000 distinct CDR3 sequences, under 15% of them singletons. The clonotype was recovered from a woman aged 25 to 39 with Graves' hyperthyroidism. The J gene is TRBJ1-2, the V gene TRBV12-3 or TRBV12-4, with D possibly matching TRBD1 (6 bases). The sequenced sample was blood. CDR3 protein: CASSLGRGGPTGYGYTF. CDR3 coding DNA: TGTGCCAGCAGTTTAGGTAGAGGGGGACCGACGGGCTATGGCTACACCTTC.